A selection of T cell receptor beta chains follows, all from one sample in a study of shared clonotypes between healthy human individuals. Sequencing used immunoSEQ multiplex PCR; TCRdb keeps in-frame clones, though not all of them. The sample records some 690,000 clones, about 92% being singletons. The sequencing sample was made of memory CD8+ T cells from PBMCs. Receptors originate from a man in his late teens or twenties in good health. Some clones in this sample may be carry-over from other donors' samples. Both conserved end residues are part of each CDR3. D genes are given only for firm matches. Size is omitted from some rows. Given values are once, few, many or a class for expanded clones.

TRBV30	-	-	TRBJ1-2	CARRGGYTF	TGTGCTCGCCGGGGGGGCTACACCTTC
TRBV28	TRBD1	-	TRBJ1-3	CASRVTGSGNTIYF	TGTGCCAGCAGGGTGACAGGGTCTGGAAACACCATATATTTT
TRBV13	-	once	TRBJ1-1	CASSLVVGPEMTDMNTEAFF	TGTGCCAGCAGCTTAGTCGTAGGACCTGAAATGACAGATATGAACACTGAAGCTTTCTTT
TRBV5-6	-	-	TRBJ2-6	CASRQSGANVLTF	TGTGCCAGCAGACAATCTGGGGCCAACGTCCTGACTTTC
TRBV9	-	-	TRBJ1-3	CASSVDGSDLSGNTIYF	TGTGCCAGCAGCGTAGATGGGTCGGACCTCTCTGGAAACACCATATATTTT
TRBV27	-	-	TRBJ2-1	CASARLNNEQFF	TGTGCCAGCGCAAGACTTAACAATGAGCAGTTCTTC
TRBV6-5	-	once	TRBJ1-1	CASSVGGWGPEAFF	TGTGCCAGCAGTGTTGGGGGTTGGGGACCTGAAGCTTTCTTT
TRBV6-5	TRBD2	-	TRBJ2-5	CASSYLSPGGRTQYF	TGTGCCAGCAGTTACCTATCCCCGGGAGGGAGGACCCAGTACTTC
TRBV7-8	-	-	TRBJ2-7	CASSWESYEQYF	TGTGCCAGCAGCTGGGAGTCCTACGAGCAGTACTTC
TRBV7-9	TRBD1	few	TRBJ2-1	CASSSFTDRGLHEQFF	TGTGCCAGCAGCTCCTTCACGGACAGGGGTCTGCATGAGCAGTTCTTC
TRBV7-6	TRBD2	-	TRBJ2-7	CASSPRGGGYEQYF	TGTGCCAGCAGCCCCCGGGGGGGAGGCTACGAGCAGTACTTC
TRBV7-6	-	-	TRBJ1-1	CASSMGRASEAFF	TGTGCCAGCAGTATGGGCAGGGCCTCTGAAGCTTTCTTT
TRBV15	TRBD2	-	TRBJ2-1	CATSSTGGTSGDEQFF	TGTGCCACCAGCAGCACCGGGGGGACTAGCGGCGATGAGCAGTTCTTC
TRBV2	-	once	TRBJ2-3	CASSMGVGWRLDTQYF	TGTGCCAGCAGTATGGGGGTCGGGTGGCGCCTAGATACGCAGTATTTT
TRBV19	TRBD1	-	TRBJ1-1	CATTDRVNTEAFF	TGTGCCACCACGGACAGGGTGAACACTGAAGCTTTCTTT
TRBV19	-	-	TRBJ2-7	CASSIEGSYEQYF	TGTGCCAGTAGTATAGAAGGCTCCTACGAGCAGTACTTC
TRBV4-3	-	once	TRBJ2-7	CASSQLVQGVDEQYF	TGCGCCAGCAGCCAATTAGTACAGGGAGTGGACGAGCAGTACTTC
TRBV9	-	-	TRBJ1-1	CASSPWTAKNTEAFF	TGTGCCAGCAGCCCTTGGACCGCAAAGAACACTGAAGCTTTCTTT
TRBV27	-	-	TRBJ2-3	CASGRDRRGGTDTQYF	TGTGCCAGCGGGCGTGACAGGAGGGGGGGCACAGATACGCAGTATTTT
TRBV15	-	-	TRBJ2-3	CATSSLGLAMTDTQYF	TGTGCCACCAGCAGCCTCGGACTCGCCATGACAGATACGCAGTATTTT
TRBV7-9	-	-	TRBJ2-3	CASSPPGTTDTQYF	TGTGCCAGCAGCCCCCCGGGAACCACAGATACGCAGTATTTT
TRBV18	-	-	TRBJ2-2	CASSPHPGANTGELFF	TGTGCCAGCTCACCGCATCCGGGGGCGAACACCGGGGAGCTGTTTTTT
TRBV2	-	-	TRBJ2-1	CASIWHIEGGGAYNEQFF	TGTGCCAGCATCTGGCACATAGAAGGAGGGGGTGCCTACAATGAGCAGTTCTTC
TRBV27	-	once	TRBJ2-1	CASSLLRLPNEQFF	TGTGCCAGCAGTTTATTGCGGCTTCCCAATGAGCAGTTCTTC
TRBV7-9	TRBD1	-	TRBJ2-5	CASSPPSGQVNQETQYF	TGTGCCAGCAGCCCCCCATCGGGACAGGTTAATCAAGAGACCCAGTACTTC
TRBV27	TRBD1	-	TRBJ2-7	CASSLHTGAGAYEQYF	TGTGCCAGCAGTTTGCATACAGGGGCTGGGGCCTACGAGCAGTACTTC
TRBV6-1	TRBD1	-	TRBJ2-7	CASSGVPGTGWREQYF	TGTGCCAGCAGTGGGGTGCCCGGGACAGGTTGGAGGGAGCAGTACTTC
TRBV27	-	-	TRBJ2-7	CASSSPGRLYEQYF	TGTGCCAGCAGTTCTCCGGGACGACTCTACGAGCAGTACTTC
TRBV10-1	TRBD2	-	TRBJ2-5	CASSAVGRGETQYF	TGCGCCAGCAGTGCGGTGGGGAGGGGAGAGACCCAGTACTTC
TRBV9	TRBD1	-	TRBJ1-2	CASSDRGRNGYTF	TGTGCCAGCAGCGACAGGGGGCGCAATGGCTACACCTTC
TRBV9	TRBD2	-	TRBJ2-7	CASSATSGSSYEQYF	TGTGCCAGCAGCGCGACTAGCGGAAGCTCCTACGAGCAGTACTTC
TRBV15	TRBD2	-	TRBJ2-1	CATSRDGPSGGPREQFF	TGTGCCACCAGCAGAGATGGGCCTAGCGGGGGCCCCCGTGAGCAGTTCTTC
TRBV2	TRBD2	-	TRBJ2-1	CASSGGGWASYNEQFF	TGTGCCAGCAGCGGGGGGGGTTGGGCCTCCTACAATGAGCAGTTCTTC
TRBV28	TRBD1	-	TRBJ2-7	CATGQVRYEQYF	TGTGCCACCGGACAGGTGAGGTACGAGCAGTACTTC
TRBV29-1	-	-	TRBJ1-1	CSVVDLAYWDEAFF	TGCAGCGTTGTTGACCTGGCATACTGGGATGAAGCTTTCTTT
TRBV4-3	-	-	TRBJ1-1	CASSQDSLSTEAFF	TGCGCCAGCAGCCAGGACAGCCTGAGCACTGAAGCTTTCTTT
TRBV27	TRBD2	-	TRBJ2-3	CASSLLPLAGEDADTQYF	TGTGCCAGCAGTTTGCTCCCTCTAGCGGGAGAGGACGCAGATACGCAGTATTTT
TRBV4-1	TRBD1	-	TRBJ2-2	CASSQVKGQGAGELFF	TGCGCCAGCAGCCAAGTAAAGGGACAGGGCGCCGGGGAGCTGTTTTTT
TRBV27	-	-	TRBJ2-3	CASSLSLLAVTDTQYF	TGTGCCAGCAGTTTATCTTTGCTAGCAGTCACAGATACGCAGTATTTT
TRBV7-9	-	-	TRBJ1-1	CASSLWDSPGDAEAFF	TGTGCCAGCAGCTTATGGGACTCTCCGGGAGATGCTGAAGCTTTCTTT
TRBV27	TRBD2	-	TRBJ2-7	CASSLVAGLSYEQYF	TGTGCCAGCAGTTTAGTAGCGGGCCTCTCCTACGAGCAGTACTTC
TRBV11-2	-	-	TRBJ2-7	CASSFSGVYEQYF	TGTGCCAGCAGCTTTTCAGGGGTCTACGAGCAGTACTTC
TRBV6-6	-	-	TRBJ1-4	CASSYSSNEKLFF	TGTGCCAGCAGTTATTCGAGTAATGAAAAACTGTTTTTT
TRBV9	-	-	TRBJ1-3	CASSVGGSSGNTIYF	TGTGCCAGCAGCGTAGGGGGGAGCTCTGGAAACACCATATATTTT
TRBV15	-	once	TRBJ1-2	CATSNLGGPSEGYTF	TGTGCCACCAGCAACCTTGGGGGCCCGAGCGAAGGCTACACCTTC
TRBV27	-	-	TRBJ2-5	CASSPRVARQETQYF	TGTGCCAGCAGTCCGAGGGTAGCCCGGCAAGAGACCCAGTACTTC
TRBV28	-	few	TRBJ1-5	CASTHGRSNQPQHF	TGTGCCAGCACCCATGGCAGAAGCAATCAGCCCCAGCATTTT
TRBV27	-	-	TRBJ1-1	CASRITGGWTEAFF	TGTGCCAGCAGGATCACAGGAGGGTGGACTGAAGCTTTCTTT
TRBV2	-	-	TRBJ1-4	CASSDRGYLGEKLFF	TGTGCCAGCAGTGATAGAGGGTATCTGGGTGAAAAACTGTTTTTT
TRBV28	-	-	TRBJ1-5	CASSSRQAPYQPQHF	TGTGCCAGCAGTTCCAGACAGGCCCCCTATCAGCCCCAGCATTTT
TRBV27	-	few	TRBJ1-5	CASSLSVGLNQPQHF	TGTGCCAGCAGTTTATCGGTCGGCCTCAATCAGCCCCAGCATTTT
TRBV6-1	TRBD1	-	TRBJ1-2	CASSTWTGSNYGYTF	TGTGCCAGCAGTACCTGGACAGGGTCTAACTATGGCTACACCTTC